This TCR beta chain was profiled in a study of blood T cell repertoires in COVID-19 (dated by TCRdb to 2020 to 2021). Broadly, across the study: Collaborator samples came from the United States, Italy and Spain and covered acute and convalescent phases of COVID-19. Where available, HLA class I and class II types were taken from metadata supplied by the sample provider and were not determined by assay-based typing. The dataset comprised deeply sampled blood TCRbeta repertoires from subjects exposed to, actively infected with, or recovered from COVID-19. The material from the prospective study consisted of cDNA or gDNA derived from T cells, B-cell-depleted T cells, or PBMCs. Sample metadata almost always included a de-identified subject ID, COVID-19 status, age in years and sex. The repertoires were made available in a free public database intended to serve as a resource for research on the immune response to SARS-CoV-2. The samples were drawn from two sources: the first 160 participants of the ongoing ImmuneRACE study, and over 1,000 subjects contributed by 6 global collaborators.

Points the paper makes about the study in general: How much clinical and demographic metadata was included differed by source and by participant, and the metadata was provided uncurated.

The collaborating institutions used their own protocols to collect whole blood in K2EDTA tubes. For TCRbeta analysis, collaborator samples were shipped as frozen whole blood, as isolated PBMCs, or as DNA extracted from either sample type. On this clone: Its specific antigen is unknown. One base away there is no much larger clone; base qualities are not given.

The immunoSEQ Assay, a bias-controlled multiplex PCR, was used to amplify TCRbeta CDR3 regions from genomic DNA. The study's own analysis went as follows. Within the assay, amplification of reference gene primers was used to estimate how many nucleated cells each sample contained. To quantify the absolute abundance of each unique TCRbeta CDR3 rearrangement, sequence reads were collapsed and filtered. For each sample, productive Simpson clonality was calculated as the square root of Simpson's diversity index across productive rearrangements. Imported from immuneACCESS, the table was reduced by TCRdb to in-frame sequences with V and J called. These copies leave out some clones; in studies compared against another copy, an unresolved V gene accounts for under half, and the cause of the remainder is not known. The V and J calls and clone size are taken from that table; D and trimming were inferred from the DNA. This sample holds tens of thousands of clones; roughly 82% were observed only once. The top ten constitute roughly 15% of the sample.

The receptor comes from an elderly woman with acute or convalescent COVID-19. Sequencing used peripheral blood.

The bases are TGTGCCAGCAGGTCCGGGACTAGCGGGAGGGCCTCGGACTCCGAGCAGTACTTC. This codes for CASRSGTSGRASDSEQYF. Here the chain combines TRBV5-4 and TRBJ2-7, with 16 bases aligning to TRBD2. The germline V gene (reference sequence) provides CDR1 SGHNT and CDR2 YYREEE. The CDR3 runs 18 residues from the cysteine to the phenylalanine. The DNA shown is the 54-base CDR3, in frame from base 1. V loses 5 bases at its end and J loses 6 bases; junction bases beyond the gene matches: 14.